This T cell receptor (beta chain) was identified in a study of radiotherapy plus CTLA-4 blockade in lung cancer. Findings of the study overall: TCR clones originating in tumors grew in number in blood after radiotherapy plus ipilimumab. The authors reported that early blood T cell clone dynamics, with interferon-beta, best predicted response.

The assay was immunoSEQ multiplex PCR, and TCRdb's table has in-frame clones only and misses some. Counted here are under 65,000 clones, around 79% occurring once; the ten biggest clones make up 8.5%. Germline CDR1 and CDR2: SEHNR and FQNEAQ (reference sequence). The germline V and J ends were trimmed by 3 bases and 0 bases, with 6 bases remaining between them. This CDR3 comprises 15 residues. This clone has more than one count but fewer than ten. Its antigen is as yet unknown. This TCR came from a human donor with non-small cell lung cancer who had a complete response to radiotherapy plus ipilimumab. The material was peripheral blood, obtained from a patient treated with radiotherapy plus ipilimumab. V gene TRBV7-9 combines with J gene TRBJ2-6; D gene ambiguous. The CDR3 bases are TGTGCCAGCAGCTTTCCCCTCTCTGGGGCCAACGTCCTGACTTTC. This gives the protein CASSFPLSGANVLTF. The whole variable domain, remainder taken from reference TRBV7-9 and TRBJ2-6, is DTGVSQNPRHKITKRGQNVTFRCDPISEHNRLYWYRQTLGQGPEFLTYFQNEAQLEKSRLLSDRFSAERPKGSFSTLEIQRTEQGDSAMYLCASSFPLSGANVLTFGAGSRLTVL.